The text below deals with one T cell receptor (beta chain). The V end lost 3 bases, the J end lost 7 bases, and 25 bases lay between the germline ends. CDR1 SGHRS and CDR2 YFSETQ come from the germline V gene. The CDR3 runs 17 residues. Data came from immunoSEQ multiplex PCR; TCRdb stores just in-frame clones and leaves some out. The sample contains just over 650,000 clones, 85% to 90% of which appear only once. The sample belongs to a study of blood T cell repertoires in COVID-19. This sequence was found in a woman aged 18-29 years with acute or convalescent COVID-19. The chain combines TRBV5-1 with TRBJ1-2, with a possible D match to TRBD1 (5 bases). The sample was peripheral blood. Here the CDR3 DNA reads TGCGCCAGCAGCTCCAGCGGGGGGGACGCTATAAGGAGTGGCTACACCTTC. Protein: CASSSSGGDAIRSGYTF. The full variable domain, in which reference TRBV5-1 and TRBJ1-2 provide the parts outside the CDR3, is KAGVTQTPRYLIKTRGQQVTLSCSPISGHRSVSWYQQTPGQGLQFLFEYFSETQRNKGNFPGRFSGRQFSNSRSEMNVSTLELGDSALYLCASSSSGGDAIRSGYTFGSGTRLTVV.